This is a list of T cell receptor beta chains from one sample in a study of cytomegalovirus exposure and HLA in healthy donors. The table came from immunoSEQ multiplex PCR; TCRdb's copy has only in-frame clones and leaves some out. The data show under 150,000 clones, 88% seen once. Material for sequencing was PBMCs. The receptors come from a woman between 18 and 29 years old in good health and CMV-seropositive. Both conserved end residues are part of each CDR3. A D gene is named only where the DNA matches it firmly. Rows may omit the clone size; those that give it use once, few, many or a size class.

v_call	j_call	clone_size	d_call	cdr3_nt	cdr3_aa
TRBV28	TRBJ2-7	.	.	TGTGCCAGCAGTTCAGGGGCCGCCCTCTCCTACGAGCAGTACTTC	CASSSGAALSYEQYF
TRBV28	TRBJ1-5	.	TRBD1	TGTGCCAGCAGTTTATCGGACAGGGAGAATCAGCCCCAGCATTTT	CASSLSDRENQPQHF
TRBV15	TRBJ2-3	few	TRBD2	TGTGCCACCACCAAGGGAGGGGCAGATAAAAATACGCAGTATTTT	CATTKGGADKNTQYF
TRBV28	TRBJ2-5	.	.	TGTGCCAGCAGTTCTCCTGGAGGGCCGCAAGAGACCCAGTACTTC	CASSSPGGPQETQYF
TRBV11-3	TRBJ2-3	.	TRBD2	TGTGCCAGCAGCTTATCCTCTCCCGTACTAGCGGGGAGCACAGATACGCAGTATTTT	CASSLSSPVLAGSTDTQYF
TRBV9	TRBJ2-3	.	TRBD2	TGTGCCAGCAGCGTAGGAGCGGGAGTAGCACAGATAGGGCAGTATTTT	CASSVGAGVAQIGQYF
TRBV27	TRBJ2-5	.	TRBD2	TGTGCCAGCAGTCGTCGTTGGACTAGCCAAGAGACCCAGTACTTC	CASSRRWTSQETQYF
TRBV2	TRBJ2-5	.	TRBD1	TGTGCCGCCCGGGACAGGAGATACCAAGAGACCCAGTACTTC	CAARDRRYQETQYF
TRBV7-2	TRBJ2-1	.	TRBD2	TGTGCCAGCAGCGTTACTAGCGGGTGGGATGAGCAGTTCTTC	CASSVTSGWDEQFF
TRBV7-3	TRBJ2-7	once	.	TGTGCCAGCAGCTTAACCCGGGAGCGCGGCCAATACGAGCAGTACTTC	CASSLTRERGQYEQYF
TRBV19	TRBJ1-5	.	TRBD1	TGTGCCAGTAGTAGACCCGGGACAGGGAATCAGCCCCAGCATTTT	CASSRPGTGNQPQHF
TRBV5-1	TRBJ2-1	.	.	TGCGCCAGCAGCTTGAGTGCTAGGGCAGGGATGGACAATGAGCAGTTCTTC	CASSLSARAGMDNEQFF
TRBV7-6	TRBJ2-1	.	.	TGTGCCAGCAGCTTAGTATGGGGACTTCTCAATGAGCAGTTCTTC	CASSLVWGLLNEQFF
TRBV7-2	TRBJ1-2	.	.	TGTGCCAGCAGCCCGGGGACAACCTCGAGTGGCTACACCTTC	CASSPGTTSSGYTF
TRBV6-5	TRBJ1-2	.	TRBD1	TGTGCCAGCAGTCGACAGGGGACTAACTATGGCTACACCTTC	CASSRQGTNYGYTF
TRBV19	TRBJ1-1	.	.	TGTGCCAGTAGTATCACCGGGGATAGGGCTTTCTTT	CASSITGDRAFF
TRBV2	TRBJ1-1	.	TRBD1	TGTGCCAGCAGTGCCCCGGACAGGGGAGCTTTCTTT	CASSAPDRGAFF
TRBV28	TRBJ2-7	.	TRBD2	TGTGCCAGCAGAAAACTAGCGGCCAACATCCGGATCTCCTACGAGCAGTACTTC	CASRKLAANIRISYEQYF
TRBV7-2	TRBJ2-1	.	.	TGTGCCAGCAGCTTAGGATCGCGTGAGCAGTTCTTC	CASSLGSREQFF
TRBV5-1	TRBJ2-5	.	.	TGCGCCAGCAGCTTGGGGGCAGGGGTCCAAGAGACCCAGTACTTC	CASSLGAGVQETQYF
TRBV7-2	TRBJ2-4	.	.	TGTGCCAGCAGCCAAGCCACAGGGAATCACATTCAGTACTTC	CASSQATGNHIQYF
TRBV4-1	TRBJ1-2	.	.	TGCGCCAGCAGCCAAGTTGGCAGGGGCTATGGCTACACCTTC	CASSQVGRGYGYTF
TRBV18	TRBJ2-2	.	.	TGTGCCAGCTCCCCCGAGCGGACTGTCACCGGGGAGCTGTTTTTT	CASSPERTVTGELFF
TRBV28	TRBJ1-3	once	.	TGTGCCAGCAGTTTCGATAGGAACCTACTAACCCAACACACCATATATTTT	CASSFDRNLLTQHTIYF
TRBV30	TRBJ1-2	.	.	TGTGCCTGGATCACGTTTCGACAGGATACCTATGGCTACACCTTC	CAWITFRQDTYGYTF
TRBV5-1	TRBJ2-3	.	TRBD2	TGCGCCAGCAGGGGGCTAGCGGCGAGCACAGATACGCAGTATTTT	CASRGLAASTDTQYF
TRBV10-3	TRBJ1-5	.	.	TGTGCCATCAGTGGAGGGGGGGAGCCCCAGCATTTT	CAISGGGEPQHF
TRBV28	TRBJ1-2	.	.	TGTGCCTCCACTACCTCCCCCCCGTATGGCTACACCTTC	CASTTSPPYGYTF
TRBV18	TRBJ2-1	.	TRBD2	TGTGCCAGCTCGGATATCCTAGCGGGGCAGTTTATCTACAATGAGCAGTTCTTC	CASSDILAGQFIYNEQFF
TRBV7-9	TRBJ1-5	.	.	TGTGCCAGCAGCTTCGCGGGGAAGGGTCAGCCCCAGCATTTT	CASSFAGKGQPQHF
TRBV2	TRBJ1-2	.	.	TGTGCCAACGTCGTTCCAGGCTATGGCTACACCTTC	CANVVPGYGYTF
TRBV5-1	TRBJ1-4	.	TRBD1	TGCGCCAGCAGCGCGGGACAGGGAGAAAAACTGTTTTTT	CASSAGQGEKLFF
TRBV11-2	TRBJ1-1	once	TRBD1	TGTGCCAGCAGATTAGGGGCCATCAGGGGGTTCGCCTTCAACACTGAAGCTTTCTTT	CASRLGAIRGFAFNTEAFF
TRBV18	TRBJ2-5	.	TRBD2	TGTGCCAGCCGCAGCGGGAGCGTGCAAGAGACCCAGTACTTC	CASRSGSVQETQYF
TRBV6-1	TRBJ1-5	.	.	TGTGCCAGCAAGGGGACTACGAATCAGCCCCAGCATTTT	CASKGTTNQPQHF
TRBV29-1	TRBJ2-5	.	.	TGCAGCGTTGAACGTTCCGGGGAGACCCAGTACTTC	CSVERSGETQYF
TRBV28	TRBJ1-2	.	TRBD1	TGTGCCAGCAACCAGGGGGGCTATGGCTACACCTTC	CASNQGGYGYTF
TRBV12-5	TRBJ2-1	once	.	TGTGCTAGTGGCTCCCCCCGGGGTGAGCAGTTCTTC	CASGSPRGEQFF
TRBV7-9	TRBJ1-2	.	.	TGTGCCAGCAGCGCAAGCGGGGTAGGAGACTATGGCTACACCTTC	CASSASGVGDYGYTF
TRBV19	TRBJ2-7	once	TRBD1	TGTGCCAGTAGTATCCGGGCAGGGGGTTCCTACGAGCAGTACTTC	CASSIRAGGSYEQYF
TRBV10-3	TRBJ2-5	once	.	TGTGCCATCAGCCGGACACGGCAAATCCAAGAGACCCAGTACTTC	CAISRTRQIQETQYF
TRBV2	TRBJ1-3	.	.	TGTGCCAGCAGCGACGGAATGGGAGCGGGAAACACCATATATTTT	CASSDGMGAGNTIYF
TRBV9	TRBJ1-5	.	.	TGTGCCAGCAGCGCCAATACTTTCCAGCCCCAGCATTTT	CASSANTFQPQHF
TRBV29-1	TRBJ2-7	.	.	TGCAGCGCGAAGGGAGGGGGTAGCTCCTACGAGCAGTACTTC	CSAKGGGSSYEQYF
TRBV18	TRBJ2-5	.	TRBD2	TGTGCCAGCTCACCAGGGCAGGGGACTAGAGAGACCCAGTACTTC	CASSPGQGTRETQYF
TRBV15	TRBJ1-5	many	.	TGTGCCACCAGCAGAGAAGCAGGCTCCGGTCAGCCCCAGCATTTT	CATSREAGSGQPQHF
TRBV5-6	TRBJ1-2	.	TRBD1	TGTGCCAGCAGCTTCGGCAGGGGGCGTCTTGGCTACACCTTC	CASSFGRGRLGYTF
TRBV10-3	TRBJ1-1	.	.	TGTGCCATCAGTGGAGTCACGAACACTGAAGCTTTCTTT	CAISGVTNTEAFF
TRBV18	TRBJ2-3	once	TRBD2	TGTGCCAGCTCACCACCTAGCGGGGTGGGCACAGATACGCAGTATTTT	CASSPPSGVGTDTQYF
TRBV10-3	TRBJ2-7	.	TRBD2	TGTGCCATCAGTGATTGGTTTGGGGGAGGGAGCTACGAGCAGTACTTC	CAISDWFGGGSYEQYF
TRBV11-2	TRBJ1-6	.	.	TGTGCCAGCAGCTTAGTACAGGGTAATTCACCCCTCCACTTT	CASSLVQGNSPLHF
TRBV28	TRBJ2-7	.	.	TGTGCCAGCAGTTTAGTGGGGGCGGCCTACGAGCAGTACTTC	CASSLVGAAYEQYF
TRBV25-1	TRBJ1-1	.	.	TGTGCCAGCACGACACCCAAGAGCGGGGACACTGAAGCTTTCTTT	CASTTPKSGDTEAFF
TRBV7-2	TRBJ2-3	.	TRBD2	TGTGCCAGCAGCTCAAACTCAGCGGGAACGACAGATACGCAGTATTTT	CASSSNSAGTTDTQYF
TRBV28	TRBJ2-3	.	.	TGTGCCAGCAGTGCCTCAGACAGAACAGATACGCAGTATTTT	CASSASDRTDTQYF
TRBV5-5	TRBJ2-7	.	.	TGTGCCAGCAGCTCCCGACAGGACAGCGCCTACGAGCAGTACTTC	CASSSRQDSAYEQYF
TRBV5-6	TRBJ2-3	.	TRBD2	TGTGCCAGCAGCTCCGCCCGGGGGGGAGATACGCAGTATTTT	CASSSARGGDTQYF